This T cell receptor beta chain came from a study of sequential checkpoint blockade in melanoma. In the study overall: Each arm's sequence ended with maintenance nivolumab. Under 25 patients had matched tumor biopsies before treatment and at week 13 after nivolumab or ipilimumab alone.

Method: immunoSEQ multiplex PCR; TCRdb's copy keeps in-frame clones and lacks some. The sample records tens of thousands of clones, over 30% being singletons. The CDR3 runs to 16 residues. V was clipped by 6 bases and J by 4 bases, with 19 bases between them. Treatment in this sample: randomized to nivolumab then ipilimumab (arm A) or the reverse (arm B). The sequencing used tumor tissue (inferred from file names), collected from a patient given nivolumab and ipilimumab in sequence. The rearrangement uses TRBV23-1 and TRBJ2-1; tentative D call: TRBD2 (7 bases). TRBV23-1 carries the ORF label, with uncertain function. This sequence was found in a human donor with melanoma. The CDR3 loop reads CASSPGVLAVYNEQFF. The CDR3 bases are TGCGCCAGCAGCCCAGGGGTCCTAGCGGTGTACAATGAGCAGTTCTTC.